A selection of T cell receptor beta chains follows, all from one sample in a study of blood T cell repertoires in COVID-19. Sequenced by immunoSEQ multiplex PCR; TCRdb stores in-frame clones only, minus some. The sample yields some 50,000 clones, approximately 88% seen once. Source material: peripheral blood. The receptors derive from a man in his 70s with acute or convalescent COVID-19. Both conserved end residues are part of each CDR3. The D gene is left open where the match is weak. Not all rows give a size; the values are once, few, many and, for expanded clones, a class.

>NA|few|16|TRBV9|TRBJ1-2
CASSVGRVGVSYGYTF
TGTGCCAGCAGCGTAGGTAGGGTAGGGGTGAGCTATGGCTACACCTTC
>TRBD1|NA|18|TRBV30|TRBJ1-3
CAWSLLQRQGSAGNTIYF
TGTGCCTGGAGTCTACTACAGAGACAGGGAAGCGCTGGAAACACCATATATTTT
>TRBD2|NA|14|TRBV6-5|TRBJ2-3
CASSLAESTDTQYF
TGTGCCAGCAGTCTAGCGGAGAGCACAGATACGCAGTATTTT
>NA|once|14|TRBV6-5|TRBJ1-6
CASSSREGRSPLHF
TGTGCCAGCAGTAGCCGAGAGGGCCGGTCACCCCTCCACTTT
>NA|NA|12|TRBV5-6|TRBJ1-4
CASSLGGEKLFF
TGTGCCAGCAGCTTGGGCGGTGAAAAACTGTTTTTT
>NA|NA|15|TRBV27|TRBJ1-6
CASSPRIAGTSPLHF
TGTGCCAGCAGTCCCCGGATAGCCGGCACTTCACCCCTCCACTTT
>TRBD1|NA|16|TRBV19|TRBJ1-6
CASNDFRTGLISPLHF
TGTGCCAGTAACGACTTCCGGACAGGTCTAATCTCACCCCTCCACTTT
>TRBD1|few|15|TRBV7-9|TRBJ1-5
CASSPGDRGGQPQHF
TGTGCCAGCAGCCCTGGGGACAGGGGCGGTCAGCCCCAGCATTTT
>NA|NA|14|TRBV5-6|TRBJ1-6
CASSLGRVDSPLHF
TGTGCCAGCAGCTTGGGGAGGGTTGATTCACCCCTCCACTTT
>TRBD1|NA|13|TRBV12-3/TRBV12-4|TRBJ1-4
CASTRTGYEKLFF
TGTGCCAGCACTCGGACAGGGTATGAAAAACTGTTTTTT
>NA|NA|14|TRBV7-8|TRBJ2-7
CASSLLTSSYEQYF
TGTGCCAGCAGCTTACTGACTTCGTCCTACGAGCAGTACTTC
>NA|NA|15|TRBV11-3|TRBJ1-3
CASSLSRGMANTIYF
TGTGCCAGCAGCTTGAGCCGGGGGATGGCAAACACCATATATTTT
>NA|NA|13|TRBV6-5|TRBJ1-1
CASSYSRVTEAFF
TGTGCCAGCAGTTACTCGAGGGTCACTGAAGCTTTCTTT
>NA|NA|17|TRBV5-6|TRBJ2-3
CASSLQGLRLSGDTQYF
TGTGCCAGCAGCTTGCAAGGGCTAAGACTCTCGGGGGATACGCAGTATTTT
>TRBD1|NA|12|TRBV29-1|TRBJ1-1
CSVEDRPTEAFF
TGCAGCGTCGAGGACAGGCCCACTGAAGCTTTCTTT
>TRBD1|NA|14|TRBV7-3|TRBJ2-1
CASSLRQGYNEQFF
TGTGCCAGCAGCTTAAGACAGGGATACAATGAGCAGTTCTTC
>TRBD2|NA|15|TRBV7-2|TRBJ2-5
CASSLGGRAGETQYF
TGTGCCAGCAGCTTAGGCGGGAGGGCCGGGGAGACCCAGTACTTC
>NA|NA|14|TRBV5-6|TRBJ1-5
CASSLGGYNQPQHF
TGTGCCAGCAGCTTAGGAGGTTACAATCAGCCCCAGCATTTT
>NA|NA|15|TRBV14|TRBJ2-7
CASSSGRASSYEQYF
TGTGCCAGCAGCTCTGGCAGGGCGAGCTCCTACGAGCAGTACTTC
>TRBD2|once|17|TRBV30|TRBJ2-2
CAWTSEGLAGFGGELFF
TGTGCCTGGACCTCTGAAGGACTAGCGGGATTTGGCGGGGAGCTGTTTTTT
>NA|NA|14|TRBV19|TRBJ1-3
CASSPRSSGNTIYF
TGTGCCAGTAGTCCTCGGTCCTCTGGAAACACCATATATTTT
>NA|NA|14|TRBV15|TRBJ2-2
CATSRDLVSGELFF
TGTGCCACCAGCAGAGATCTCGTCTCCGGGGAGCTGTTTTTT
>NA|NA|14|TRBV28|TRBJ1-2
CASSLGPTDYGYTF
TGTGCCAGCAGTTTAGGGCCGACGGACTATGGCTACACCTTC
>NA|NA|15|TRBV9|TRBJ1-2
CASSVGQALNYGYTF
TGTGCCAGCAGCGTAGGACAGGCCCTTAACTATGGCTACACCTTC
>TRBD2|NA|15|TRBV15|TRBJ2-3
CATSRLAGGPDTQYF
TGTGCCACCTCGAGGCTAGCGGGGGGGCCGGATACGCAGTATTTT
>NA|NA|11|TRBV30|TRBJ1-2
CAWSRGGGYTF
TGTGCCTGGAGTAGAGGGGGTGGCTACACCTTC
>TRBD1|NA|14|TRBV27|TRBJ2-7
CASSLGQGSYEQYF
TGTGCCAGCAGTTTGGGACAGGGGTCCTACGAGCAGTACTTC
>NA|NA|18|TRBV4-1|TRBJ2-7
CASSQDLDSGLSSYEQYF
TGCGCCAGCAGCCAAGATCTGGATTCGGGACTTTCGTCCTACGAGCAGTACTTC
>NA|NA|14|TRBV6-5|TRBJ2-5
CASHLNRAQETQYF
TGTGCCAGTCACCTGAACAGGGCCCAAGAGACCCAGTACTTC
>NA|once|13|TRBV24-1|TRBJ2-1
CATSDSTYNEQFF
TGTGCCACCAGTGATTCTACCTACAATGAGCAGTTCTTC
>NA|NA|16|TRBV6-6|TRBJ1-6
CASTPTSRSYNSPLHF
TGTGCCAGCACCCCGACATCTCGCTCCTATAATTCACCCCTCCACTTT
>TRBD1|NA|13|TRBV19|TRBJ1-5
CAGSGQDNQPQHF
TGTGCCGGCTCGGGACAGGACAATCAGCCCCAGCATTTT
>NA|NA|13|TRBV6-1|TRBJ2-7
CASSEGGPVEQYF
TGTGCCAGCAGTGAAGGGGGCCCGGTCGAGCAGTACTTC
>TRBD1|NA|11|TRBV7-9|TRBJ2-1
CASSSQGEQFF
TGTGCCAGCAGCTCACAGGGGGAGCAGTTCTTC
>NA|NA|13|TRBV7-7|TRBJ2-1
CASSIDIYNEQFF
TGTGCCAGCAGCATCGACATTTACAATGAGCAGTTCTTC